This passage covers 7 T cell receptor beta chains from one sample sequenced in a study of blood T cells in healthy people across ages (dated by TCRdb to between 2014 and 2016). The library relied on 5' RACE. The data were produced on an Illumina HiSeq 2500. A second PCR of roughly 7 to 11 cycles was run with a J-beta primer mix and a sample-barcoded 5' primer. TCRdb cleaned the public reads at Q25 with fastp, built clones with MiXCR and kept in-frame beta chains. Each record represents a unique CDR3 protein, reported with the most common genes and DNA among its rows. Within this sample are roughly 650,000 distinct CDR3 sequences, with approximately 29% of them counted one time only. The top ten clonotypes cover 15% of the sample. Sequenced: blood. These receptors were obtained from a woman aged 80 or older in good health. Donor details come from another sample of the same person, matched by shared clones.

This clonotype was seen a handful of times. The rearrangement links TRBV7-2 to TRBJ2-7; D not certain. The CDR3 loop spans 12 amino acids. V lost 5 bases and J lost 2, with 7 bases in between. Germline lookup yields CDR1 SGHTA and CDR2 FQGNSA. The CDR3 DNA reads TGTGCCAGCAGCGCGAAGCCCTACGAGCAGTACTTC. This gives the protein CASSAKPYEQYF.

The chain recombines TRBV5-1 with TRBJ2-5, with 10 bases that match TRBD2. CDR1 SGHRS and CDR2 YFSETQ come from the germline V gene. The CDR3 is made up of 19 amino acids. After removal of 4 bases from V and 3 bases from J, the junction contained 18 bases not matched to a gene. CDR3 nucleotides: TGCGCCAGCAGCCTCTTAGCCGTGGTTCTAGCGGGGGCCAAAGAGACCCAGTACTTC. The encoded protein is CASSLLAVVLAGAKETQYF.

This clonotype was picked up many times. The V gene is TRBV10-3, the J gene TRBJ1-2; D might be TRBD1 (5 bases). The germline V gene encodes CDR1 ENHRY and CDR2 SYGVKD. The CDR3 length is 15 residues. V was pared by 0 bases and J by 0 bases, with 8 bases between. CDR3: CAISESDSPNYGYTF. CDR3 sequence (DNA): TGTGCCATCAGTGAGTCTGACAGTCCTAACTATGGCTACACCTTC.

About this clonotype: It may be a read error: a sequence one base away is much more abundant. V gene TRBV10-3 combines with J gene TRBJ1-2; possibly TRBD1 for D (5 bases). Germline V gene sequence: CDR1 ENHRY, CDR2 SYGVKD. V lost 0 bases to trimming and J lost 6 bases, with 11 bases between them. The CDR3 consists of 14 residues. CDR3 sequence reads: CAISESGIGDGYTF. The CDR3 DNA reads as TGTGCCATCAGTGAGTCGGGTATAGGGGATGGCTACACCTTC.

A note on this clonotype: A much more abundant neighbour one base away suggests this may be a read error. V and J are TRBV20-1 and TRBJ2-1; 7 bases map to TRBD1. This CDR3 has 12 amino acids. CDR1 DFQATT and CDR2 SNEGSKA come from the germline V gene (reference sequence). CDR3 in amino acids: CRAGATGNEQFF. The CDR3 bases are TGCAGGGCCGGTGCGACAGGGAATGAGCAGTTCTTC.

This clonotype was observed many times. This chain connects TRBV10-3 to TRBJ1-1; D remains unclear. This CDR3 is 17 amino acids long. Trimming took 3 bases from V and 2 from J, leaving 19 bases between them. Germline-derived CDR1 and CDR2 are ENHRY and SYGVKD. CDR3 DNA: TGTGCCATCAGTGACCCCACCCGACTTGAGGGAAACACTGAAGCTTTCTTT. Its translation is CAISDPTRLEGNTEAFF.

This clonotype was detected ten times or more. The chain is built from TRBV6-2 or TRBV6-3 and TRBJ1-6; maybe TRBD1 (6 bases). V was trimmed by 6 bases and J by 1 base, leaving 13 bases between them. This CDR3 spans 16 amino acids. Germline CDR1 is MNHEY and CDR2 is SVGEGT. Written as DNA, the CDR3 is TGTGCCAGCAGAGATCCGGGACAATCCTATAATTCACCCCTCCACTTT. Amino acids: CASRDPGQSYNSPLHF.